This T cell receptor beta chain stems from a study of PD-1 blockade in classical Hodgkin lymphoma. Study conclusions and caveats: Patients who responded completely had about the same baseline diversity as newly diagnosed patients. Reported findings placed baseline TCR diversity lower in newly diagnosed patients (compared with healthy donors).

This clone was seen once. Its antigen is as yet unknown. The junction shows a germline mismatch at one end, possibly a read error. Every patient relapsed after autologous stem cell transplantation, and brentuximab vedotin exposure varied. The CDR3 has 14 amino acids. Germline V gene lookup returns CDR1 PRHDT and CDR2 FYEKMQ (reference sequence). Repertoires were generated with immunoSEQ multiplex PCR, while TCRdb's copy carries only in-frame clones and drops some. Of about 13,000 clones listed, roughly 80% are singletons. This receptor was identified in a human donor with classical Hodgkin lymphoma. The chain carries TRBV13 and TRBJ1-3; 9 bases line up with TRBD1. This specimen was peripheral blood mononuclear cells (PBMCs), taken at baseline. In nucleotides, the CDR3 is TGTGCCAGCAGCCTAGGACAGGGGACAAACACCATATATTTT. Translating gives CASSLGQGTNTIYF.